Each of the 24 T cell receptor beta chains below was sequenced from the same sample in a study of T cell responses to AZD1222 COVID-19 vaccine. Only in-frame clones appear in the TCRdb table, and some are missing; sequencing was by immunoSEQ multiplex PCR. In the table there are approximately 150,000 clones, about 92% of which are singletons. The sample was peripheral blood, taken 28 days after the second AZD1222 dose. The receptor source for this set is an adult who received the AZD1222 COVID-19 vaccine.

V usage is TRBV5-4 and J usage is TRBJ1-1; TRBD1 might be the D (6 bases). Germline V CDR1 and CDR2: SGHNT, YYREEE (reference sequence). The CDR3 is 11 amino acids. V dropped 7 bases and J dropped 8 bases, with 12 bases sitting between them. CDR3 DNA: TGTGCCAGCTCGAACAGGGACGAAGCTTTCTTT. Encoded protein: CASSNRDEAFF.

The rearrangement uses TRBV6-5 and TRBJ1-5; 7 positions agree with TRBD1. The V gene's germline CDR1 is MNHEY and CDR2 SVGAGI. CDR3 size: 14 residues. Germline trimming cut 6 bases from V and 9 bases from J; bases unmatched to any gene: 11. CDR3 DNA sequence: TGTGCCAGCAGCTCTACAGGGGTCGAGCGGCCCCAGCATTTT. Encoded protein: CASSSTGVERPQHF.

The chain uses TRBV7-2 and TRBJ1-1; possible D gene TRBD1, 5 bases. Per germline, CDR1 SGHTA and CDR2 FQGNSA. There are 15 residues in the CDR3. V was cut by 4 bases and J by 0 bases, with 12 bases left in between. The CDR3 region has the DNA TGTGCCAGCAGCTCCCCAGACAGACTGAACACTGAAGCTTTCTTT. Its protein is CASSSPDRLNTEAFF. The variable domain in full, completed from reference TRBV7-2 and TRBJ1-1, reads GAGVSQSPSNKVTEKGKDVELRCDPISGHTALYWYRQSLGQGLEFLIYFQGNSAPDKSGLPSDRFSAERTGGSVSTLTIQRTQQEDSAVYLCASSSPDRLNTEAFFGQGTRLTVV.

The chain couples TRBV30 to TRBJ2-5, with 12 bases lining up with TRBD1. CDR1 is GTSNPN and CDR2 is SVGIG in the germline V gene (reference sequence). Losses at the gene ends were 3 bases for V and 6 bases for J; bases not matched to a gene: 8. The length of the CDR3 is 15 residues. In DNA, the CDR3 is TGTGCCTGGAGCCCCGGGACAGGGGGCGGAAAGACCCAGTACTTC. It is translated as CAWSPGTGGGKTQYF.

The rearrangement joins TRBV28 to TRBJ2-7, with 14 positions matching TRBD2. Germline V gene sequence: CDR1 MDHEN, CDR2 SYDVKM. J lost 6 bases, V lost 9 bases, and 7 bases had no gene match. CDR3 length equals 14 residues. For the CDR3, the DNA is TGTGCCAGTGTGACTAGCGGGAGGGGGCGCGAGCAGTACTTC. Translated, it gives CASVTSGRGREQYF.

This chain uses TRBV6-2 or TRBV6-3 with TRBJ2-7; TRBD1 aligns across 8 bases. J lost 2 bases, V lost 3 bases, and 12 bases had no gene match. This CDR3 contains 17 residues. In germline, CDR1 is MNHEY, CDR2 SVGEGT. The CDR3 reads CASSYGGGDRGTYEQYF. CDR3 nucleotide sequence: TGTGCCAGCAGTTATGGGGGCGGAGACAGGGGAACCTACGAGCAGTACTTC.

The V and J genes are TRBV14 and TRBJ1-1; D unresolved. This CDR3 spans 15 amino acids. Germline assignment: CDR1 SGHDN and CDR2 FVKESK. Trimming stripped 4 bases from V and 0 bases from J, with 12 bases between. In DNA form, the CDR3 reads TGTGCCAGCAGCCTCCGGGCCGACATGAACACTGAAGCTTTCTTT. Translation: CASSLRADMNTEAFF.

The V call is TRBV12-3 or TRBV12-4, the J call TRBJ2-2; D is unclear. CDR3 size: 12 residues. V lost 1 base and J 4 bases, leaving 1 base between the germline ends. The chain's CDR3 is CASSLGTGELFF. The CDR3 DNA reads TGTGCCAGCAGTTTAGGCACCGGGGAGCTGTTTTTT.

V is TRBV4-3 and J is TRBJ2-2; 9 bases are shared with TRBD2. Trimming took 0 bases from V and 11 from J; bases not matched to a gene: 13. From germline, CDR1 is LGHNA and CDR2 YSLEER. There are 17 residues in the CDR3. The chain's CDR3 is CASSQDSWLAGKIELFF. The CDR3 nucleotides are TGCGCCAGCAGCCAAGATTCATGGCTAGCGGGAAAGATTGAGCTGTTTTTT.

The V call is TRBV30, the J call TRBJ2-1; possibly TRBD2 for D (6 bases). Germline V CDR1 and CDR2: GTSNPN, SVGIG (reference sequence). CDR3 length: 12 amino acids. V was shortened by 4 bases and J by 13 bases, with 17 bases between the two germline ends. In DNA, the CDR3 is TGTGCCTGGACCCACCCTGGGGACTTCCAGTTCTTC. This translates into CAWTHPGDFQFF.

This clone was recorded once. One end of the junction varies from germline; a read error may be responsible. The chain is built from TRBV7-2 and TRBJ1-2, with 7 bases identical to TRBD1. Per the germline V gene, CDR1 is SGHTA and CDR2 is FQGNSA. The CDR3 has 11 amino acids. The DNA for the CDR3 is TGTGCCAGCAGCCCGGGACAGAAGCTCGCCTTC. It yields the protein CASSPGQKLAF.

The V gene is TRBV2, the J gene TRBJ1-1, with D possibly matching TRBD1 (6 bases). The CDR3 contains 15 residues. Germline V CDR1 and CDR2: SNHLY, FYNNEI. Deletions cut 4 bases from V and 4 bases from J, with 16 bases between. The CDR3 DNA sequence: TGTGCCAGCAGTGGGGGGCAGGGGCGAAGCACTGAAGCTTTCTTT. It is translated as CASSGGQGRSTEAFF.

The chain links TRBV7-2 to TRBJ1-1, with D hard to call. CDR3 length: 15 residues. Trimming left V 4 bases short and J 1 base short, with 13 bases between. Germline V gene data show CDR1 as SGHTA and CDR2 as FQGNSA. CDR3 amino acids: CASSSRANSNTEAFF. The CDR3 DNA reads as TGTGCCAGCAGCTCTCGGGCCAATTCGAACACTGAAGCTTTCTTT. Full variable domain (remainder filled in from reference TRBV7-2 and TRBJ1-1): GAGVSQSPSNKVTEKGKDVELRCDPISGHTALYWYRQSLGQGLEFLIYFQGNSAPDKSGLPSDRFSAERTGGSVSTLTIQRTQQEDSAVYLCASSSRANSNTEAFFGQGTRLTVV.

V and J are TRBV4-3 and TRBJ1-2, with TRBD1 as a possible D gene (6 bases). Germline CDR1 reads LGHNA; CDR2 reads YSLEER. V was clipped by 0 bases and J by 6 bases, with 11 bases between them. This CDR3 contains 14 residues. CDR3 in amino acids: CASSQEQGRHGYTF. The CDR3 coding sequence is TGCGCCAGCAGCCAAGAACAGGGACGACATGGCTACACCTTC.

The genes are TRBV5-6 and TRBJ1-2; D is unclear. CDR1 is SGHDT, CDR2 YYEEEE, per germline. The CDR3 is made up of 13 amino acids. V lost 0 bases to trimming and J lost 4 bases, with 7 bases between them. CDR3 sequence (DNA): TGTGCCAGCAGCTTGGAACGGCTCTATGGCTACACCTTC. Translated: CASSLERLYGYTF.

The chain couples TRBV18 to TRBJ1-1; D is uncertain. Germline CDR1 and CDR2: KGHSH and LQKENI. This CDR3 is 15 amino acids long. The V and J ends lost 2 bases and 2 bases respectively, with 12 bases between them. The CDR3 DNA follows: TGTGCCAGCTCACCAAACGACCGGGCTAACACTGAAGCTTTCTTT. This codes for CASSPNDRANTEAFF.

V is TRBV4-3 and J is TRBJ2-1, with D maybe TRBD1 (5 bases). Germline assignment: CDR1 LGHNA and CDR2 YSLEER. The germline V and J ends were trimmed by 1 base and 8 bases, with 15 bases remaining between them. The CDR3 is made up of 15 amino acids. In nucleotides, the CDR3 is TGCGCCAGCAGCCAAGTAGGGGCAGCCGGAGATGAGCAGTTCTTC. As protein: CASSQVGAAGDEQFF.

This chain connects TRBV5-1 to TRBJ2-5, with D possibly matching TRBD2 (5 bases). CDR3 length equals 14 residues. Between the trimmed V and J ends, which lost 0 bases and 5 bases, there was a span of 11 bases. The germline V gene has CDR1 SGHRS and CDR2 YFSETQ. CDR3 in DNA: TGCGCCAGCAGCTTGGGCCGGGATGGGGAGACCCAGTACTTC. Translation gives CASSLGRDGETQYF. The full variable domain, rest sourced from reference TRBV5-1 and TRBJ2-5, is KAGVTQTPRYLIKTRGQQVTLSCSPISGHRSVSWYQQTPGQGLQFLFEYFSETQRNKGNFPGRFSGRQFSNSRSEMNVSTLELGDSALYLCASSLGRDGETQYFGPGTRLLVL.

The chain is built from TRBV3-1 (or the pseudogene TRBV3-2) and TRBJ2-3, with no clear D. Trimming left V 0 bases short and J 0 bases short, with 10 bases between. Per the germline V gene, CDR1 is LGHDT and CDR2 is YNNKEL (reference sequence). This CDR3 contains 16 residues. For the CDR3, the DNA is TGTGCCAGCAGCCAAGAGGGTGGAACCAGCACAGATACGCAGTATTTT. It translates to CASSQEGGTSTDTQYF.

The rearrangement links TRBV11-2 to TRBJ1-2, with D perhaps TRBD1 (6 bases). There are 17 residues in the CDR3. V lost 3 bases, J lost 8 bases, and 25 bases lay in between. Germline V gene lookup returns CDR1 SGHAT and CDR2 FQNNGV. Here the CDR3 reads CASSFAGQGSPPMGYTF. DNA for the CDR3: TGTGCCAGCAGCTTTGCTGGGCAGGGGTCCCCGCCTATGGGCTACACCTTC.

The genes are TRBV28 and TRBJ1-6; TRBD1 might be the D (6 bases). V shed 5 bases and J shed 6 bases, with 11 bases lying between them. CDR1 and CDR2 (germline): MDHEN, SYDVKM. CDR3 length: 14 residues. In DNA form, the CDR3 reads TGTGCCAGCAGTCCAGGGGCGATTAATTCACCCCTCCACTTT. The encoded protein is CASSPGAINSPLHF.

The genes are TRBV18 and TRBJ2-1; maybe TRBD1 (5 bases). The germline CDR1 and CDR2 sequences are KGHSH and LQKENI. The CDR3 sequence is 14 residues long. The V gene lost 0 bases and the J gene lost 3 bases, with 6 bases spanning the gap. The CDR3 protein is CASSPPQGYNEQFF. CDR3 in DNA: TGTGCCAGCTCACCACCGCAGGGCTACAATGAGCAGTTCTTC.

This clone was seen only once. This chain links TRBV7-2 with TRBJ2-1; D gene ambiguous. CDR1 is SGHTA and CDR2 is FQGNSA in the germline V gene. The V end was cut by 0 bases, the J end by 0 bases, with 6 bases between. The CDR3 contains 15 residues. CDR3 sequence (DNA): TGTGCCAGCAGCTTAGCGGTGAGCTCCTACAATGAGCAGTTCTTC. This sequence encodes CASSLAVSSYNEQFF. The full variable domain, its missing parts supplied by reference TRBV7-2 and TRBJ2-1, is GAGVSQSPSNKVTEKGKDVELRCDPISGHTALYWYRQSLGQGLEFLIYFQGNSAPDKSGLPSDRFSAERTGGSVSTLTIQRTQQEDSAVYLCASSLAVSSYNEQFFGPGTRLTVL.

This rearrangement joins TRBV2 to TRBJ1-2; 9 bases agree with TRBD1. Looked up from germline, CDR1 is SNHLY and CDR2 is FYNNEI. This CDR3 comprises 12 residues. Trimming at V came to 6 bases and at J to 8 bases, leaving 4 bases not matched to a gene. In nucleotides, the CDR3 is TGTGCCAGCAGCTGGACAGGGGACGGCTACACCTTC. This sequence encodes CASSWTGDGYTF.